A single T cell receptor beta chain is shown here with its context. Isolated RNA was reverse transcribed into cDNA used as the sequencing template. Data came from immunoSEQ multiplex PCR; TCRdb stores just in-frame clones and leaves some out. The data contain approximately 280,000 clones, roughly 60% of them singletons. The record originates from a study of CD8+ T cells in alopecia areata. V shed 8 bases, J shed 5 bases, and the junction held 11 bases outside the gene matches. This CDR3 spans 16 amino acids. Per the germline V gene, CDR1 is SNHLY and CDR2 is FYNNEI. This sample's treatment: oral pan-JAK inhibitor, 5-10 mg twice daily. Peripheral blood samples and lesional scalp punch biopsies were obtained from alopecia areata patients.

Source: CD4+ T cells sorted from blood, taken at week 24, from a patient treated with tofacitinib. V usage is TRBV2 and J usage is TRBJ2-2, with TRBD2 matching 10 bases. The receptor's source is a human donor with alopecia areata. The CDR3 DNA sequence: TGTGCCAGCGCCCGGCTCCGACTAGCGGGTACCGGGGAGCTGTTTTTT. Translated: CASARLRLAGTGELFF.